Listed below are T cell receptor beta chains from one sample, sequenced in a study of spatial heterogeneity in lung cancer. TCRdb reanalysed the 5' RACE reads using MiXCR and keeps one entry per CDR3 protein. The sample includes 11,000 to 15,000 distinct CDR3 sequences, under 14% of them seen just once. Material: PBMCs, obtained at surgery. Source of these receptors: a female donor with early-stage non-small cell lung cancer. The CDR3 runs from the conserved cysteine through the conserved F or W. D genes are given only for firm matches. Some rows have no size entry. The others give once, few or many, or a class for an expanded clone.

D | J | V | size | DNA | CDR3
. | TRBJ2-7 | TRBV4-1 | . | TGCGCCAGCAGCCATAGTCCAGGGGGGACCTACGAGCAGTACTTC | CASSHSPGGTYEQYF
TRBD1 | TRBJ2-5 | TRBV24-1 | many | TGTGCCACCAGTAATTCGGGGACAGGGAATAGCCAAGAGACCCAGTACTTC | CATSNSGTGNSQETQYF
. | TRBJ2-2 | TRBV7-9 | few | TGTGCCACCGAGGGAGGTCTAAGGGACACCGGGGAGCTGTTTTTT | CATEGGLRDTGELFF
TRBD2 | TRBJ2-7 | TRBV28 | many | TGTGCCAGCAGTTTATTAGCGGGGGAGCGGAAGCAGTACTTC | CASSLLAGERKQYF
TRBD2 | TRBJ2-3 | TRBV7-9 | medium-sized | TGTGCCAGCAGCATGGGACTAGCATGGGGTCGCACTGGGACAGATACGCAGTATTTT | CASSMGLAWGRTGTDTQYF
. | TRBJ1-5 | TRBV20-1 | medium-sized | TGCAGTGCTAGAGATTCCAGGCAGGGCGGCAATCAGCCCCAGCATTTT | CSARDSRQGGNQPQHF
TRBD1 | TRBJ1-1 | TRBV27 | few | TGTGCCAGCAGTTTATTATCGACAGGGCTGAACACTGAAGCTTTCTTT | CASSLLSTGLNTEAFF
TRBD2 | TRBJ2-2 | TRBV7-2 | many | TGTGCCAGCAGCTCTCTAGCGGGGGTGACCACCGGGGAGCTGTTTTTT | CASSSLAGVTTGELFF
TRBD1 | TRBJ1-1 | TRBV5-4 | . | TGTGCCAGCAGCCCTAGCCCCCGGGACAGGAAGACTGAAGCTTTCTTT | CASSPSPRDRKTEAFF
. | TRBJ1-1 | TRBV3-1 | many | TGTGCCAGCAGCCAGGTCCCGCGGTGGGAAGCTTTCTTT | CASSQVPRWEAFF
. | TRBJ2-7 | TRBV3-1 | many | TGTGCCAGCAGCCGCTACGCGGACAACTGCTACGAGCAGTACTTC | CASSRYADNCYEQYF
. | TRBJ1-1 | TRBV7-9 | . | TGTGCCAGCAGCGCCGGGCAGATAAACACTGAAGCTTTCTTT | CASSAGQINTEAFF
TRBD2 | TRBJ2-5 | TRBV6-1 | many | TGTGCCAGCAGTAACGGACTAGCGGTGGAGACCCAGTACTTC | CASSNGLAVETQYF
TRBD2 | TRBJ2-2 | TRBV7-2 | many | TGTGCCAGCAGCTTAGAGCGGGGGCTTTACACCGGGGAGCTGTTTTTT | CASSLERGLYTGELFF
TRBD2 | TRBJ2-7 | TRBV6-2/TRBV6-3 | many | TGTGCCAGCAAGAACGGCGGCGGGGGGAGCTACGAGCAGTACTTC | CASKNGGGGSYEQYF
. | TRBJ2-7 | TRBV3-1 | many | TGTGCCAGCAGCCAAACGTGGGAGCAGTACTTC | CASSQTWEQYF
TRBD1 | TRBJ2-5 | TRBV5-1 | many | TGCGCCAGCAGCTTTAGCCCGACAGGGGAGCGTCAAGAGACCCAGTACTTC | CASSFSPTGERQETQYF
. | TRBJ1-2 | TRBV6-5 | medium-sized | TGTGCCAGCAATCCACAGGGATCAGGAGGCTACACCTTC | CASNPQGSGGYTF
TRBD1 | TRBJ1-6 | TRBV19 | many | TGTGCCAGTAGTACCCGACAGGGCGCACCCCTCCACTTT | CASSTRQGAPLHF
TRBD2 | TRBJ2-3 | TRBV3-1 | many | TGTGCCAGCAGCCGAAGGACTAGCGGGGGGGCAGATACGCAGTATTTT | CASSRRTSGGADTQYF
. | TRBJ2-5 | TRBV11-1 | medium-sized | TGTGCCAGCGGCTCAACTAGCAAGTACCAAGAGACCCAGTACTTC | CASGSTSKYQETQYF
. | TRBJ2-2 | TRBV7-8 | . | TGTGCCAGCAGCCAAAAAGGGACCGGGGAGCTGTTTTTT | CASSQKGTGELFF
TRBD1 | TRBJ1-5 | TRBV2 | many | TGTGCCAGCAGTATACGGACAGGGGGCAATCAGCCCCAGCATTTT | CASSIRTGGNQPQHF
. | TRBJ1-4 | TRBV6-5 | many | TGTGCCAGCAGACCCCTTGGGGAACTTGGAAAACTGTTTTTT | CASRPLGELGKLFF
TRBD1 | TRBJ1-5 | TRBV7-9 | . | TGTGCCAGCAGCCCAGGGACAGGGAGTGTTCAGCCCCAGCATTTT | CASSPGTGSVQPQHF
TRBD1 | TRBJ2-2 | TRBV29-1 | many | TGCAGCGTTGAAGCCAACAGGGGTCGGACCGGGGAGCTGTTTTTT | CSVEANRGRTGELFF
TRBD1 | TRBJ2-7 | TRBV5-1 | . | TGCGCCAGCAGTTGGACAGGGGGCATCTACGAGCAGTACTTC | CASSWTGGIYEQYF
. | TRBJ2-7 | TRBV11-2 | few | TGTGCCAGCAGCTTATCCGGGTTAGAGCAGTACTTC | CASSLSGLEQYF
. | TRBJ2-5 | TRBV12-3/TRBV12-4 | . | TGTGCCAGCAGTTTTGGGACCCGCCAAGAGACCCAGTACTTC | CASSFGTRQETQYF
. | TRBJ1-2 | TRBV30 | few | TGTGCCTGGAACGTGGGCTATGGCTACACCTTC | CAWNVGYGYTF
. | TRBJ2-7 | TRBV7-8 | many | TGTGCCAGCACCATGAACCTTGGGGGGATCTCCTACGAGCAGTACTTC | CASTMNLGGISYEQYF
TRBD1 | TRBJ1-5 | TRBV19 | many | TGTGCCAGTAAAGGGAGAGGACAGGGGGCAAATCAGCCCCAGCATTTT | CASKGRGQGANQPQHF
. | TRBJ2-5 | TRBV3-1 | medium-sized | TGTGCCAGCAGCCAATGGGGGGTTCAAGAGACCCAGTACTTC | CASSQWGVQETQYF
. | TRBJ2-7 | TRBV18 | many | TGTGCCAGCTCACGAATCCGGGTCCCGAAGTACGACGAGCAGTACTTC | CASSRIRVPKYDEQYF
. | TRBJ1-2 | TRBV7-6 | . | TGTGCCAGCAGCTCCCAGGGCTATGGCTACACCTTC | CASSSQGYGYTF
. | TRBJ2-5 | TRBV7-9 | few | TGTGCAGCGCAGGGCGAGCGGGCGACCCAGTACTTC | CAAQGERATQYF
. | TRBJ1-1 | TRBV5-1 | many | TGCGCCAGCAGCTTGGACAGATTGAACACTGAAGCTTTCTTT | CASSLDRLNTEAFF
. | TRBJ2-2 | TRBV12-3/TRBV12-4 | many | TGTGCCAGCAGTTTAAACTTCCCCCCAGCCGGGGAGCTGTTTTTT | CASSLNFPPAGELFF
. | TRBJ2-7 | TRBV21-1 | few | TGTGCCAGCAGCAAAGGAGTTTCAGGGACCGCTACCTACGAGCAGTACTTC | CASSKGVSGTATYEQYF
. | TRBJ2-7 | TRBV18 | few | TGTGCCAGCTCACCACAGGGGTCCTACGAGCAGTACTTC | CASSPQGSYEQYF
. | TRBJ1-1 | TRBV6-6 | many | TGTGCCAGCAGTTATACCACTGAAGCTTTCTTT | CASSYTTEAFF
. | TRBJ2-5 | TRBV5-1 | . | TGCGCCAGCAGCCCGACCACCGGGACTCAAGAGACCCAGTACTTC | CASSPTTGTQETQYF
TRBD2 | TRBJ2-3 | TRBV4-1 | medium-sized | TGCGCCAGCAGCCAAGATAGGGCTAGCGGAGCCACAGATACGCAGTATTTT | CASSQDRASGATDTQYF
TRBD1 | TRBJ1-2 | TRBV6-2/TRBV6-3 | few | TGTGCCAGCCACCCCAGGGGGCGCGGCTACACCTTC | CASHPRGRGYTF
. | TRBJ2-5 | TRBV29-1 | many | TGCAGCGCACTAGGGCTGGAGAGGAACCAGTACTTC | CSALGLERNQYF
. | TRBJ1-2 | TRBV27 | many | TGTGCCAGCAGTTCAAAGGGGACCGGCTACACCTTC | CASSSKGTGYTF
. | TRBJ1-1 | TRBV30 | . | TGTGCCTGGAGTGTAGGGGAGTGGGCTGAAGCTTTCTTT | CAWSVGEWAEAFF
. | TRBJ1-6 | TRBV4-2 | many | TGTGCCAGCAGCCAGGAAGCCAGGGTTAATAATTCACCCCTCCACTTT | CASSQEARVNNSPLHF
TRBD1 | TRBJ2-7 | TRBV7-2 | many | TGTGCCAGCAGCCTAGGGGGCAGGAGCTCCTACGAGCAGTACTTC | CASSLGGRSSYEQYF
TRBD1 | TRBJ2-7 | TRBV28 | many | TGTGCCAGCAGAATTCCTGGACAGGGTAACGAGCAGTACTTC | CASRIPGQGNEQYF
TRBD1 | TRBJ1-1 | TRBV20-1 | many | TGCAGTGCTAACAGGGGAACTGAAGCTTTCTTT | CSANRGTEAFF